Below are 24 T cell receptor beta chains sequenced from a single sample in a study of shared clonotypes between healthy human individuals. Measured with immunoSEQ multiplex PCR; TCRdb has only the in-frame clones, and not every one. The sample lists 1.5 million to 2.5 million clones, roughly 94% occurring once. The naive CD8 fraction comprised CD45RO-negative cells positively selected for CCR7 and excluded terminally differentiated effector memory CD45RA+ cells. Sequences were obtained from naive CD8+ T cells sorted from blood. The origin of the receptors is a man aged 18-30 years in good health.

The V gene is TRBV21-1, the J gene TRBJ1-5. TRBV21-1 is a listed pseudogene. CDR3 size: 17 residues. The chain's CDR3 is CASSGSGDPVDNQPQHF. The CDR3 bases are TGTGCCAGCAGCGGAAGTGGGGACCCAGTGGACAATCAGCCCCAGCATTTT.

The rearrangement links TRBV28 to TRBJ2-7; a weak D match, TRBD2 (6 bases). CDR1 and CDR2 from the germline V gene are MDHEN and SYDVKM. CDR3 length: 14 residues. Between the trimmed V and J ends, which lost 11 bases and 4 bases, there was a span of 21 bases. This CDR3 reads CASRASVIEYEQYF. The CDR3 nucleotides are TGTGCCTCCCGGGCTAGCGTTATAGAATACGAGCAGTACTTC.

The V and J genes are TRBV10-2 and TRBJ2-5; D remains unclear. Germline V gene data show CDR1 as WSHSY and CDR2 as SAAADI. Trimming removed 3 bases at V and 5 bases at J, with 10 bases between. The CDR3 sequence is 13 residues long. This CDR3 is CASSDYGPETQYF. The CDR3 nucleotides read TGCGCCAGCAGTGACTATGGCCCCGAGACCCAGTACTTC.

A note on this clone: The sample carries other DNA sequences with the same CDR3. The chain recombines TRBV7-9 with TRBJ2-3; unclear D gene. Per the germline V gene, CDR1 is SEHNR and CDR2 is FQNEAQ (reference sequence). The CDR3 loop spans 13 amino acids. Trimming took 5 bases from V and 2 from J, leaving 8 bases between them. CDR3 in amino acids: CASSPLVTDTQYF. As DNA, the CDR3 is TGTGCCAGCAGCCCGCTAGTCACAGATACGCAGTATTTT.

CDR3 sequence: CASSPGTSGGILLSDTQYF. Written as DNA, the CDR3 is TGTGCCAGCTCCCCCGGGACTAGCGGGGGGATTTTATTATCGGATACGCAGTATTTT. This rearrangement joins TRBV18 to TRBJ2-3, with 15 bases lining up with TRBD2. Trimming cost V 6 bases and J 6 bases; bases outside gene matches: 16. Looked up from germline, CDR1 is KGHSH and CDR2 is LQKENI. This CDR3 is built from 19 residues. Combining the CDR3 with reference TRBV18 and TRBJ2-3 gives the whole variable domain NAGVMQNPRHLVRRRGQEARLRCSPMKGHSHVYWYRQLPEEGLKFMVYLQKENIIDESGMPKERFSAEFPKEGPSILRIQQVVRGDSAAYFCASSPGTSGGILLSDTQYFGPGTRLTVL.

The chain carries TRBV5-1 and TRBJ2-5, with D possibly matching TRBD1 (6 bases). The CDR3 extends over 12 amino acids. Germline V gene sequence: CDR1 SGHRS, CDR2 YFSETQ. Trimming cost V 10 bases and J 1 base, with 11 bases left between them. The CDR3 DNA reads TGCGCCGACAGGACCGGCCAAGAGACCCAGTACTTC. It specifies CADRTGQETQYF.

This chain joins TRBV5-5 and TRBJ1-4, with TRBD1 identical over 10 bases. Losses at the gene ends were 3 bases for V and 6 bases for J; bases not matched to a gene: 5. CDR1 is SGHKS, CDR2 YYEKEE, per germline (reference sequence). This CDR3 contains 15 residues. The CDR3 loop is CASSYSGTGDEKLFF. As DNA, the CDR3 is TGTGCCAGCAGCTACTCCGGGACAGGGGATGAAAAACTGTTTTTT.

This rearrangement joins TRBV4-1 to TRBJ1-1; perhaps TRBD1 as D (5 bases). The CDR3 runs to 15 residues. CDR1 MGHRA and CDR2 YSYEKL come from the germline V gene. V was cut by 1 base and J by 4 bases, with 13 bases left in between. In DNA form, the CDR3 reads TGCGCCAGCAGCCAAGTTGGGGGGGTTGGCACTGAAGCTTTCTTT. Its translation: CASSQVGGVGTEAFF.

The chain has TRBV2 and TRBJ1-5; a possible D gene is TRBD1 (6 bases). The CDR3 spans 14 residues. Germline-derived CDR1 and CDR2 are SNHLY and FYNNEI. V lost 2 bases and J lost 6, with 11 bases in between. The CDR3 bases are TGTGCCAGCAGTGAATGGGGGGCAGGTCAGCCCCAGCATTTT. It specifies CASSEWGAGQPQHF.

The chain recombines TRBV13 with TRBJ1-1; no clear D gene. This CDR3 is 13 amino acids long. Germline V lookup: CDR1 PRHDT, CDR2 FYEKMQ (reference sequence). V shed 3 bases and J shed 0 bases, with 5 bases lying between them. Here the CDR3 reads CASSFRVNTEAFF. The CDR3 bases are TGTGCCAGCAGCTTTCGAGTGAACACTGAAGCTTTCTTT.

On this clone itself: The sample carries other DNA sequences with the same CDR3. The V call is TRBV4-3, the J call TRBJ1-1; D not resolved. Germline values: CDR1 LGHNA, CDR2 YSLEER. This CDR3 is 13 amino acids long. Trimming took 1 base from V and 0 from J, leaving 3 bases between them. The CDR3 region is CASSQVMNTEAFF. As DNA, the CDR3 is TGCGCCAGCAGCCAAGTCATGAACACTGAAGCTTTCTTT.

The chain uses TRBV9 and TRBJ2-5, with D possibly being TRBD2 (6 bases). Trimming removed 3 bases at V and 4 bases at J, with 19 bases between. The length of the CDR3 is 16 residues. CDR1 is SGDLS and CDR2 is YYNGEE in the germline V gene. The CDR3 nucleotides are TGTGCCAGCAGCGCTACTATCGGCGGGATAGGAGAGACCCAGTACTTC. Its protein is CASSATIGGIGETQYF.

CDR3 coding DNA: TGTGCCAGCAGCTCGGGAGGTAGGGGGTCTGAAGACTACGAGCAGTACTTC. It encodes CASSSGGRGSEDYEQYF. The chain couples TRBV5-5 to TRBJ2-7; D is possibly TRBD2 (7 bases). Trimming pared 3 bases from V and 3 bases from J, leaving 22 bases between. The germline gives CDR1 SGHKS, CDR2 YYEKEE (reference sequence). This CDR3 region has 17 residues.

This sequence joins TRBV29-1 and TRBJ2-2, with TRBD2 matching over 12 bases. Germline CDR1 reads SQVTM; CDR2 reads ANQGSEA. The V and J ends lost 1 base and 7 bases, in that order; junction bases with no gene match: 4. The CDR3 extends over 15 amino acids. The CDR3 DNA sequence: TGCAGCGTTGAAGGCCTAGCGGGAGGGGTCGGGGAGCTGTTTTTT. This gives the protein CSVEGLAGGVGELFF.

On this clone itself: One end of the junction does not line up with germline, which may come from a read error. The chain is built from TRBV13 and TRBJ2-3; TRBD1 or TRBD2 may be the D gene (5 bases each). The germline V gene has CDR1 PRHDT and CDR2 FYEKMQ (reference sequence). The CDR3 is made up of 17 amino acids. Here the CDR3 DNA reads TGTGCCAGCAGCCTAGGACGGGGCTTTTTTTCCACAGATACGCAGTGTTTT. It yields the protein CASSLGRGFFSTDTQCF.

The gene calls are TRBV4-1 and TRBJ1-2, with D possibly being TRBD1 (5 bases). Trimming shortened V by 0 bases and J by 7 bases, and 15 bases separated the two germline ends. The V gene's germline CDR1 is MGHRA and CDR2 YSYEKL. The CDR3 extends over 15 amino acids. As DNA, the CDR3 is TGCGCCAGCAGCCAAGAGACGGTACAGGCGGCTGGCTACACCTTC. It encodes CASSQETVQAAGYTF.

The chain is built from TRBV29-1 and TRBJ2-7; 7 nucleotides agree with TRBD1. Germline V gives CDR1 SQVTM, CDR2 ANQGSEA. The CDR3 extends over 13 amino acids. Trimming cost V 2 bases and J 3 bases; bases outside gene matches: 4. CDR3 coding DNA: TGCAGCGTTGAACACCGGGACAGCTACGAGCAGTACTTC. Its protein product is CSVEHRDSYEQYF.

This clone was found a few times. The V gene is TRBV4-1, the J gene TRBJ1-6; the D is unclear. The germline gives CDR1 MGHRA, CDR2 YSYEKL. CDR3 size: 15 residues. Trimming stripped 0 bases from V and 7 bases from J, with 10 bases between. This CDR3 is CASSQDLGLNSPLHF. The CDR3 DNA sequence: TGCGCCAGCAGCCAAGATCTGGGTTTGAATTCACCCCTCCACTTT.

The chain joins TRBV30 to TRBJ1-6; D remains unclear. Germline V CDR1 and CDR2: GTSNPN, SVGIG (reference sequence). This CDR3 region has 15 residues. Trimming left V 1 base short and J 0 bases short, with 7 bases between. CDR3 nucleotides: TGTGCCTGGAGTGACCGAGTCTCCTATAATTCACCCCTCCACTTT. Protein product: CAWSDRVSYNSPLHF.

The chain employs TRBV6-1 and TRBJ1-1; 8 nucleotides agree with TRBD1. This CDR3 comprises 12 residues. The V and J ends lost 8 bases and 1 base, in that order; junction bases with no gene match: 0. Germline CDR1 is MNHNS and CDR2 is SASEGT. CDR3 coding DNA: TGTGCCAGCGGACAGGGGAACACTGAAGCTTTCTTT. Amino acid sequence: CASGQGNTEAFF.

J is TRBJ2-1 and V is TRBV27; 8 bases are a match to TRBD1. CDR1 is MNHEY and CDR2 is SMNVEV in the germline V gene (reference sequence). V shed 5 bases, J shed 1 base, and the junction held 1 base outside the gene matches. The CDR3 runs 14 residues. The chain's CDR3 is CASSQGASYNEQFF. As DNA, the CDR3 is TGTGCCAGCAGTCAGGGGGCATCCTACAATGAGCAGTTCTTC.

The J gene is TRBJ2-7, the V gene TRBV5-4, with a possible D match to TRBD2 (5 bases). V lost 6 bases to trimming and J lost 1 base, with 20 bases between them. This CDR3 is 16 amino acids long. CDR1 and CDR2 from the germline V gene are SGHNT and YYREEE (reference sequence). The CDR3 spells CASTTWKGEESYEQYF. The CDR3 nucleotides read TGTGCCAGCACCACGTGGAAGGGAGAGGAATCCTACGAGCAGTACTTC.

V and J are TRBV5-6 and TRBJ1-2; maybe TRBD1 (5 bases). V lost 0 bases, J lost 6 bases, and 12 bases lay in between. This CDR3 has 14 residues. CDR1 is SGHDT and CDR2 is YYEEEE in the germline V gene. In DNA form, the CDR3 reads TGTGCCAGCAGCTTGGGTACCGGGACGAATGGCTACACCTTC. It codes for CASSLGTGTNGYTF.

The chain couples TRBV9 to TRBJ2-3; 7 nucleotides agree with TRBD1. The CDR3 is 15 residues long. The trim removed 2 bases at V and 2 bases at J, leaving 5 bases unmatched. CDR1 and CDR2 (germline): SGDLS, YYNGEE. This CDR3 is CASSVGGQFTDTQYF. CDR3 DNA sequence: TGTGCCAGCAGCGTTGGGGGACAGTTCACAGATACGCAGTATTTT.